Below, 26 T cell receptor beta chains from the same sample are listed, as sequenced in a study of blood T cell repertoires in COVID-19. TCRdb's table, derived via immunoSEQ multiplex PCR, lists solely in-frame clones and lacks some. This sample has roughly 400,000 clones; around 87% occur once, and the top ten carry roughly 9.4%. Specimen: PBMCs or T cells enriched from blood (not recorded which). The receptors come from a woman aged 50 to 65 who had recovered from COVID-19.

The CDR3 is CASSFMKGVGTEAFF. CDR3 sequence (DNA): TGTGCCAGCAGCTTTATGAAAGGGGTTGGCACTGAAGCTTTCTTT. The chain joins TRBV11-2 to TRBJ1-1; maybe TRBD1 (5 bases). The CDR3 is 15 residues long. V lost 3 bases, J lost 4 bases, and 15 bases lay in between. CDR1 SGHAT and CDR2 FQNNGV come from the germline V gene.

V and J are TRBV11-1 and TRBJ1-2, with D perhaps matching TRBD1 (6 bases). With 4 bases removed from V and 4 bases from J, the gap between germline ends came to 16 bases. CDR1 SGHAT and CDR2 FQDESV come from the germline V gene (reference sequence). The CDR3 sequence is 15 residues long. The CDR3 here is CASSSRGGQGYGYTF. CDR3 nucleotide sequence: TGTGCCAGCAGCTCAAGGGGGGGACAAGGCTATGGCTACACCTTC.

DNA of the CDR3: TGTGCCATCAGTGAGGGACAGCTTTCAACTAATGAAAAACTGTTTTTT. This codes for CAISEGQLSTNEKLFF. This rearrangement joins TRBV10-3 to TRBJ1-4; D may be TRBD1 (6 bases). The germline CDR1 and CDR2 sequences are ENHRY and SYGVKD. V was clipped by 2 bases and J by 0 bases, with 10 bases between them. This CDR3 contains 16 residues.

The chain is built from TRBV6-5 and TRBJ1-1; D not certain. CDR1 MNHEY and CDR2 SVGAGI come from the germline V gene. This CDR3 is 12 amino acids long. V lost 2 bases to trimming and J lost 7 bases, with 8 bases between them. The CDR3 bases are TGTGCCAGCAGTTACGGAGGGTTTGAAGCTTTCTTT. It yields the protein CASSYGGFEAFF.

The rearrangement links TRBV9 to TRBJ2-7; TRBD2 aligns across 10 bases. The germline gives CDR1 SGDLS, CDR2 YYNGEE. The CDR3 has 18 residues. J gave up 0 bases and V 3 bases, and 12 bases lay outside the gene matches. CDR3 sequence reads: CASSARSGGILSSYEQYF. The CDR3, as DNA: TGTGCCAGCAGCGCTCGTAGCGGGGGGATACTTTCCTCCTACGAGCAGTACTTC.

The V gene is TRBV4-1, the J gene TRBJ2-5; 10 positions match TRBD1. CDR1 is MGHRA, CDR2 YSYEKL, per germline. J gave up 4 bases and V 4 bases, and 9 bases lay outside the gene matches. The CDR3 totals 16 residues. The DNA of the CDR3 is TGCGCCAGCAGCCCTGGGACAGGGGCCGGCAGAGAGACCCAGTACTTC. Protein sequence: CASSPGTGAGRETQYF.

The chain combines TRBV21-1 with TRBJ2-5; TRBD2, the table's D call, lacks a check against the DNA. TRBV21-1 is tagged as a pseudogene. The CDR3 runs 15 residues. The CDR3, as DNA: TGTGCCAGCAGCAAAGAAGGGACTAGCGGGGGAGACCAGTACTTC. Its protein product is CASSKEGTSGGDQYF.

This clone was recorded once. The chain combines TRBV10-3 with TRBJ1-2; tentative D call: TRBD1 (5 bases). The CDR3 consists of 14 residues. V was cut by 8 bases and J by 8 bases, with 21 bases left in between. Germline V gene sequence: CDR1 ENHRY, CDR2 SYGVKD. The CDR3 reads CAILPVAGSKGYTF. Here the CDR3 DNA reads TGTGCCATCCTTCCGGTGGCAGGGTCGAAAGGCTACACCTTC.

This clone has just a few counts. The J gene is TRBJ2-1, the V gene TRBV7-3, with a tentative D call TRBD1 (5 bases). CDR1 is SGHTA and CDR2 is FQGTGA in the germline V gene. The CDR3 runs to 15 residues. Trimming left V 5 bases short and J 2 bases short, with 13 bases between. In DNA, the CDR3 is TGTGCCAGCAGCATTCAGGGTAGCCCCTACAATGAGCAGTTCTTC. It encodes CASSIQGSPYNEQFF.

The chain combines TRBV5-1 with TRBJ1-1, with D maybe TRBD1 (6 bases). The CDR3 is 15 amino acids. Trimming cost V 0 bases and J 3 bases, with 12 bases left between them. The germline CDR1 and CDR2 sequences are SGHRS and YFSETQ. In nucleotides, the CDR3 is TGCGCCAGCAGCTTGGGTGGACAGATGTACACTGAAGCTTTCTTT. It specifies CASSLGGQMYTEAFF.

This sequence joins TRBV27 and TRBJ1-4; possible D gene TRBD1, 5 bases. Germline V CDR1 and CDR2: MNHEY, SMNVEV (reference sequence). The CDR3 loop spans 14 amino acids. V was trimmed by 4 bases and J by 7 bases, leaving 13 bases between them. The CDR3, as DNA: TGTGCCAGCAGTTCGCGCGGGGCGGCTGAAAAACTGTTTTTT. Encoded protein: CASSSRGAAEKLFF.

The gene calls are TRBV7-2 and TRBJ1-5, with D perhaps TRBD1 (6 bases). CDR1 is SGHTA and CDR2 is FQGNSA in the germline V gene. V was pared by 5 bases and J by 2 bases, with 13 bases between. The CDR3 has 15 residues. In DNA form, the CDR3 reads TGTGCCAGCAGCAGTCGGGCAGGGGGCAATCAGCCCCAGCATTTT. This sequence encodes CASSSRAGGNQPQHF.

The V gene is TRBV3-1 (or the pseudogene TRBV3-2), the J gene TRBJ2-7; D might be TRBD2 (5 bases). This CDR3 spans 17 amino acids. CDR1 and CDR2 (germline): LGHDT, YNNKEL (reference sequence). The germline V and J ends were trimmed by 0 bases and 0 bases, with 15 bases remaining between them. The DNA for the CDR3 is TGTGCCAGCAGCCAAGACTCGGGCGGGTGGAGCTCCTACGAGCAGTACTTC. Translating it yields CASSQDSGGWSSYEQYF.

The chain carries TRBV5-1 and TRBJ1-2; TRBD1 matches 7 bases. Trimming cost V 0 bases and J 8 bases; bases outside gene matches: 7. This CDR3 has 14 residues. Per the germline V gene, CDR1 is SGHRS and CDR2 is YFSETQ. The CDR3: CASSLGTTGVGYTF. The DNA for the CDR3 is TGCGCCAGCAGCTTGGGAACTACAGGGGTCGGCTACACCTTC.

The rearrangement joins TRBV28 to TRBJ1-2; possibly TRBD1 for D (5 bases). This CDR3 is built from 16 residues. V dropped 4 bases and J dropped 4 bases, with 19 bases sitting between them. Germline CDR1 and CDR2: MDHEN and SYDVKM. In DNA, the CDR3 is TGTGCCAGCAGTTCTCGCCTCTGGCAGGGCGGCTATGGCTACACCTTC. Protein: CASSSRLWQGGYGYTF.

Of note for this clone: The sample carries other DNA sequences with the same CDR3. The CDR3 region has the DNA TGTGCCAGCAGCTTGCCGGGACAGGGCGCCGGTGGCTACACCTTC. Its translation is CASSLPGQGAGGYTF. The chain employs TRBV5-5 and TRBJ1-2; 9 bases fit TRBD1. Losses at the gene ends were 1 base for V and 7 bases for J; bases not matched to a gene: 8. This CDR3 has 15 residues. Germline V gives CDR1 SGHKS, CDR2 YYEKEE (reference sequence).

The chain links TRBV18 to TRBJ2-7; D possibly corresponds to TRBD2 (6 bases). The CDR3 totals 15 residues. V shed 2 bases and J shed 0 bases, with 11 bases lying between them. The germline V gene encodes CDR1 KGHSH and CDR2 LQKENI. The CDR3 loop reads CASSPGLLYSYEQYF. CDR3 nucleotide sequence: TGTGCCAGCTCACCAGGACTACTCTACTCCTACGAGCAGTACTTC.

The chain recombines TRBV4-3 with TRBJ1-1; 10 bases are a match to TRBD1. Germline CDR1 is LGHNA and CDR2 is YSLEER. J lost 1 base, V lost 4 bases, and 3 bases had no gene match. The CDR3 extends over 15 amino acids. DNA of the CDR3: TGCGCCAGCAGCCGGGGGACAGGGGCGAACACTGAAGCTTTCTTT. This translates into CASSRGTGANTEAFF.

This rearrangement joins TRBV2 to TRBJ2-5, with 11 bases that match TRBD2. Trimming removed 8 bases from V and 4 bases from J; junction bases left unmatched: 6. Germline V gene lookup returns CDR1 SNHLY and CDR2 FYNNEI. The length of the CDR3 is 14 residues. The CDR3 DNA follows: TGTGCCAGCCTGGGACTAGCGGTACTAGAGACCCAGTACTTC. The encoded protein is CASLGLAVLETQYF.

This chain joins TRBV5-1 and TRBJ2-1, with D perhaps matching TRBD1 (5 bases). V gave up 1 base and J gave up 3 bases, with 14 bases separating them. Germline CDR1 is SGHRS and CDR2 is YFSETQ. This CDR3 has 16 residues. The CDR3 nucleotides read TGCGCCAGCAGCTTGCAATGGACACGGAACTACAATGAGCAGTTCTTC. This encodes CASSLQWTRNYNEQFF.

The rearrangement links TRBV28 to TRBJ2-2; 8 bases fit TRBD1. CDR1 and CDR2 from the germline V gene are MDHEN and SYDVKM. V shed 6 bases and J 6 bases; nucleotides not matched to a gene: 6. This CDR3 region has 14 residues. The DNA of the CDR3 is TGTGCCAGCAGCTCGACAGGGGCGGCCGGGGAGCTGTTTTTT. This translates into CASSSTGAAGELFF.

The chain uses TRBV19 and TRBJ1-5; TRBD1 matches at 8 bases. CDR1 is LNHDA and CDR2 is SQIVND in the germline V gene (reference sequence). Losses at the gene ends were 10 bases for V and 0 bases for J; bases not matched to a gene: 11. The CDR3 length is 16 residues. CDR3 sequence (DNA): TGTGCCACGACGGAACAGGGGGGTTATAGCAATCAGCCCCAGCATTTT. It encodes CATTEQGGYSNQPQHF.

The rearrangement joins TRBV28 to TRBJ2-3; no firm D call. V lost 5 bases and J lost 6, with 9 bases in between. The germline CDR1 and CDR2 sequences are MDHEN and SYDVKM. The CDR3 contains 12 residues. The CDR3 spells CASSPPGDTQYF. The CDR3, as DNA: TGTGCCAGCAGTCCTCCCGGGGATACGCAGTATTTT.

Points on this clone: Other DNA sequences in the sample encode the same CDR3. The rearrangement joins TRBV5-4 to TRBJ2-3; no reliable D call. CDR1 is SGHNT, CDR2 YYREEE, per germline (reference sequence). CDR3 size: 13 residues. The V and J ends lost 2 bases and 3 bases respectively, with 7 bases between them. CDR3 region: CASSFSGTDTQYF. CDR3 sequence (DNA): TGTGCCAGCAGCTTTTCGGGTACAGATACGCAGTATTTT.

CDR3 in amino acids: CASSVGKPSQETQYF. In nucleotides, the CDR3 is TGCGCCAGCAGCGTGGGAAAGCCCTCCCAAGAGACCCAGTACTTC. The chain carries TRBV5-1 and TRBJ2-5; D uncertain. CDR1 and CDR2 from the germline V gene are SGHRS and YFSETQ. This CDR3 contains 15 residues. The ends were cut back, 4 bases at V and 1 base at J, with 14 bases in the middle.

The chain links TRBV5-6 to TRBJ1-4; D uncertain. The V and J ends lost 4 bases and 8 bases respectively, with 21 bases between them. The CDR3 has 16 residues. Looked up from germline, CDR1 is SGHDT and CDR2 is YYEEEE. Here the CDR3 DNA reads TGTGCCAGCAGCCGAATTGCCCGGGGAGATGAGGAAAAACTGTTTTTT. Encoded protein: CASSRIARGDEEKLFF.